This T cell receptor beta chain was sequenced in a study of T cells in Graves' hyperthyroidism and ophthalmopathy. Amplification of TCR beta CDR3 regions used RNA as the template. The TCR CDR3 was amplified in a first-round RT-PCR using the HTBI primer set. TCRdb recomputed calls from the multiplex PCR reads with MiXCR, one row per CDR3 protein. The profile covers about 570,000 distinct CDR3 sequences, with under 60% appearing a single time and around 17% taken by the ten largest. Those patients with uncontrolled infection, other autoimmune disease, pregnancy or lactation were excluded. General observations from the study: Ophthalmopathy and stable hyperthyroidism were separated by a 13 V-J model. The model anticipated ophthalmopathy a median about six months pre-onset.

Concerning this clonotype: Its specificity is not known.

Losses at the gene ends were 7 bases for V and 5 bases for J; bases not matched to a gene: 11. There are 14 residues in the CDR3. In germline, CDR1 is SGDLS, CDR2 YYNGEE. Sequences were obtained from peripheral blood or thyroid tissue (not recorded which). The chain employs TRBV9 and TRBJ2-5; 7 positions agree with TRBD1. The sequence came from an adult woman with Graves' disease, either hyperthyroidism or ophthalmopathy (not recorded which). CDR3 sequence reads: CASSPRGSLETQYF. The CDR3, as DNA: TGTGCCAGCTCACCCAGGGGGAGCTTGGAGACCCAGTACTTC.